The clone carrying this T cell receptor beta chain was seen a few times. Its antigen is currently unknown. Researchers ran the PCR with 60 Vbeta and 13 Jbeta primers. Produced via immunoSEQ multiplex PCR; TCRdb's table is partial and in-frame only. The sample contains 150,000 to 200,000 clones, 8.5% to 10% of which appear only once. CDR3 length: 12 amino acids. The germline V gene has CDR1 SQVTM and CDR2 ANQGSEA. V was shortened by 6 bases and J by 2 bases, with 10 bases between the two germline ends. The data originate from a study of cytomegalovirus exposure and HLA in healthy donors. Findings and caveats of the study: Apart from CMV serostatus, no immune exposure information was available. Reported results showed that the classifier diagnosed cytomegalovirus status with high specificity and sensitivity.

V is TRBV29-1 and J is TRBJ1-2, with D maybe TRBD1 (6 bases). This TCR derives from a woman aged 30 to 39 in good health and CMV-seropositive. Material: PBMCs. The CDR3 DNA sequence: TGCAGCGTCCAAAGGGGGAACTATGGCTACACCTTC. Protein sequence: CSVQRGNYGYTF.